These T cell receptor beta chains were read from a single sample in a study of blood T cell repertoires in COVID-19. Profiled with immunoSEQ multiplex PCR; TCRdb holds only in-frame clones, not every one. Seen here are 190,000 or so clones, more than 70% observed once, and the top ten hold around 8.9%. Sequenced sample: PBMCs or T cells enriched from blood (not recorded which). The receptors come from a woman aged 18-30 years who had recovered from COVID-19. Each CDR3 is given with its conserved first and last residue. The D gene is left open where the match is weak. Clone size is stated in some rows and not others, as once, few, many or a class when expanded.

j_gene: TRBJ1-5; abundance: -; v_gene: TRBV2; d_gene: -; CDR3aa: CASSGAGRPSNQPQHF; CDR3nt: TGTGCCAGCAGTGGGGCAGGGAGGCCGAGCAATCAGCCCCAGCATTTT
j_gene: TRBJ1-5; abundance: -; v_gene: TRBV28; d_gene: TRBD1; CDR3aa: CASRQGRDQPQHF; CDR3nt: TGTGCCAGCAGACAGGGGCGAGATCAGCCCCAGCATTTT
j_gene: TRBJ1-6; abundance: -; v_gene: TRBV5-5; d_gene: TRBD1; CDR3aa: CASSLVAGGFSPLHF; CDR3nt: TGTGCCAGCAGCTTGGTTGCAGGGGGGTTTTCACCCCTCCACTTT
j_gene: TRBJ2-5; abundance: once; v_gene: TRBV9; d_gene: TRBD2; CDR3aa: CASSVVAGGQETQYF; CDR3nt: TGTGCCAGCAGCGTAGTAGCGGGGGGGCAAGAGACCCAGTACTTC
j_gene: TRBJ1-2; abundance: -; v_gene: TRBV5-4; d_gene: TRBD1; CDR3aa: CASSLGQGAYGYTF; CDR3nt: TGTGCCAGCAGCTTGGGACAGGGGGCTTACGGCTACACCTTC
j_gene: TRBJ1-6; abundance: -; v_gene: TRBV6-5; d_gene: -; CDR3aa: CASSPTPSPLHF; CDR3nt: TGTGCCAGCAGTCCCACACCGTCACCCCTCCACTTT
j_gene: TRBJ1-5; abundance: -; v_gene: TRBV9; d_gene: TRBD1; CDR3aa: CASSPGTGVGQPQHF; CDR3nt: TGTGCCAGCAGCCCCGGGACAGGGGTAGGACAGCCCCAGCATTTT
j_gene: TRBJ1-4; abundance: -; v_gene: TRBV3-1/TRBV3-2; d_gene: -; CDR3aa: CASSPRLWRANEKLFF; CDR3nt: TGTGCCAGCAGCCCTAGGCTCTGGCGGGCTAATGAAAAACTGTTTTTT
j_gene: TRBJ2-2; abundance: -; v_gene: TRBV7-9; d_gene: TRBD1; CDR3aa: CASSFDRAGGELFF; CDR3nt: TGTGCCAGCAGCTTCGACAGGGCGGGCGGGGAGCTGTTTTTT
j_gene: TRBJ1-2; abundance: -; v_gene: TRBV6-5; d_gene: -; CDR3aa: CASSPYREGYGYTF; CDR3nt: TGTGCCAGCAGTCCTTACAGGGAAGGCTATGGCTACACCTTC
j_gene: TRBJ2-7; abundance: -; v_gene: TRBV29-1; d_gene: TRBD1; CDR3aa: CSVGGRTGAYEQYF; CDR3nt: TGCAGCGTTGGTGGCAGGACAGGGGCCTACGAGCAGTACTTC
j_gene: TRBJ2-7; abundance: -; v_gene: TRBV4-1; d_gene: -; CDR3aa: CASSQEVRQLYEQYF; CDR3nt: TGCGCCAGCAGCCAAGAGGTGCGGCAACTCTACGAGCAGTACTTC
j_gene: TRBJ1-6; abundance: -; v_gene: TRBV9; d_gene: -; CDR3aa: CASSVGGTAYNSPLHF; CDR3nt: TGTGCCAGCAGCGTAGGCGGAACGGCCTATAATTCACCCCTCCACTTT
j_gene: TRBJ1-4; abundance: -; v_gene: TRBV10-2; d_gene: TRBD1; CDR3aa: CASSRDSENEKLFF; CDR3nt: TGCGCCAGCAGTAGGGACAGCGAGAATGAAAAACTGTTTTTT
j_gene: TRBJ1-5; abundance: -; v_gene: TRBV7-2; d_gene: TRBD1; CDR3aa: CASSLGIGQGSEPQHF; CDR3nt: TGTGCCAGCAGCTTAGGCATCGGACAGGGTAGCGAGCCCCAGCATTTT
j_gene: TRBJ2-1; abundance: -; v_gene: TRBV24-1; d_gene: -; CDR3aa: CATSIGNEQFF; CDR3nt: TGTGCCACCAGTATCGGGAATGAGCAGTTCTTC
j_gene: TRBJ2-1; abundance: -; v_gene: TRBV19; d_gene: -; CDR3aa: CASSKSSSYNEQFF; CDR3nt: TGTGCCAGTAGTAAGTCGAGCTCCTACAATGAGCAGTTCTTC
j_gene: TRBJ2-5; abundance: once; v_gene: TRBV13; d_gene: -; CDR3aa: CASSSGSSRREETQYF; CDR3nt: TGTGCCAGCAGCTCTGGTTCGAGCCGGAGGGAAGAGACCCAGTACTTC
j_gene: TRBJ1-1; abundance: once; v_gene: TRBV29-1; d_gene: -; CDR3aa: CSAWGGQGMNTEAFF; CDR3nt: TGCAGCGCTTGGGGGGGACAAGGTATGAACACTGAAGCTTTCTTT
j_gene: TRBJ2-3; abundance: once; v_gene: TRBV7-2; d_gene: TRBD2; CDR3aa: CASSLVWLAGGPGTDTQYF; CDR3nt: TGTGCCAGCAGCTTAGTGTGGCTAGCGGGGGGGCCGGGCACAGATACGCAGTATTTT
j_gene: TRBJ2-7; abundance: once; v_gene: TRBV3-1/TRBV3-2; d_gene: -; CDR3aa: CASSQDEGPRGQYF; CDR3nt: TGTGCCAGCAGCCAAGATGAGGGCCCCAGGGGGCAGTACTTC
j_gene: TRBJ1-5; abundance: -; v_gene: TRBV24-1; d_gene: -; CDR3aa: CATSGQADQPQHF; CDR3nt: TGTGCCACCAGTGGACAGGCGGATCAGCCCCAGCATTTT
j_gene: TRBJ2-7; abundance: -; v_gene: TRBV5-1; d_gene: -; CDR3aa: CASSLDSRGGEQYF; CDR3nt: TGCGCCAGCAGCTTGGACTCGCGAGGGGGCGAGCAGTACTTC
j_gene: TRBJ1-2; abundance: -; v_gene: TRBV29-1; d_gene: -; CDR3aa: CSVGLQGRGYGYTF; CDR3nt: TGCAGCGTTGGTCTCCAGGGTAGGGGCTATGGCTACACCTTC
j_gene: TRBJ2-5; abundance: -; v_gene: TRBV5-5; d_gene: TRBD2; CDR3aa: CASSPALASGPETQYF; CDR3nt: TGTGCCAGCAGCCCAGCTCTGGCTAGCGGGCCCGAGACCCAGTACTTC
j_gene: TRBJ2-7; abundance: -; v_gene: TRBV6-1; d_gene: -; CDR3aa: CASSEGRGTYEQYF; CDR3nt: TGTGCCAGCAGTGAAGGCAGGGGAACCTACGAGCAGTACTTC
j_gene: TRBJ2-3; abundance: -; v_gene: TRBV24-1; d_gene: -; CDR3aa: CATSDFGLSTDTQYF; CDR3nt: TGTGCCACCAGTGATTTTGGACTTAGCACAGATACGCAGTATTTT
j_gene: TRBJ1-4; abundance: -; v_gene: TRBV29-1; d_gene: -; CDR3aa: CSVILTSEKLFF; CDR3nt: TGCAGCGTTATACTTACTAGTGAAAAACTGTTTTTT
j_gene: TRBJ1-3; abundance: -; v_gene: TRBV2; d_gene: -; CDR3aa: CASSSPTDLSAGSGNTIYF; CDR3nt: TGTGCCAGCAGTTCCCCTACCGACTTGTCTGCGGGCTCTGGAAACACCATATATTTT
j_gene: TRBJ1-3; abundance: -; v_gene: TRBV6-1; d_gene: -; CDR3aa: CASSEARGIGNTIYF; CDR3nt: TGTGCCAGCAGTGAAGCTCGGGGTATCGGAAACACCATATATTTT
j_gene: TRBJ1-4; abundance: -; v_gene: TRBV19; d_gene: -; CDR3aa: CASSSVGVEKLFF; CDR3nt: TGTGCCAGTAGTTCGGTCGGTGTTGAAAAACTGTTTTTT
j_gene: TRBJ1-1; abundance: -; v_gene: TRBV7-3; d_gene: -; CDR3aa: CASSDQGGATEAFF; CDR3nt: TGTGCCAGCAGTGACCAGGGAGGTGCCACTGAAGCTTTCTTT
j_gene: TRBJ2-7; abundance: few; v_gene: TRBV10-2; d_gene: TRBD1; CDR3aa: CASGTGVGEQYF; CDR3nt: TGCGCCAGCGGGACAGGGGTCGGCGAGCAGTACTTC
j_gene: TRBJ2-3; abundance: -; v_gene: TRBV21-1; d_gene: -; CDR3aa: CASSKLTLDTSGASTDTQYF; CDR3nt: TGTGCCAGCAGCAAACTAACCCTTGACACTAGCGGGGCTAGCACAGATACGCAGTATTTT
j_gene: TRBJ1-5; abundance: -; v_gene: TRBV30; d_gene: TRBD1; CDR3aa: CAWSEDRGRNQPQHF; CDR3nt: TGTGCCTGGAGTGAGGACAGGGGAAGAAATCAGCCCCAGCATTTT
j_gene: TRBJ1-5; abundance: -; v_gene: TRBV27; d_gene: -; CDR3aa: CASSLGPGSNQPQHF; CDR3nt: TGTGCCAGCAGCCTGGGCCCGGGGAGCAATCAGCCCCAGCATTTT
j_gene: TRBJ2-3; abundance: -; v_gene: TRBV27; d_gene: TRBD1; CDR3aa: CATQGAVWRTDTQYF; CDR3nt: TGTGCCACCCAGGGGGCGGTTTGGCGGACAGATACGCAGTATTTT
j_gene: TRBJ1-1; abundance: -; v_gene: TRBV28; d_gene: -; CDR3aa: CASSLGAQGAFF; CDR3nt: TGTGCCAGCAGTTTAGGGGCCCAGGGAGCTTTCTTT
j_gene: TRBJ1-1; abundance: -; v_gene: TRBV5-8; d_gene: TRBD1; CDR3aa: CASLDRAMNTEAFF; CDR3nt: TGTGCCAGCTTAGACAGGGCGATGAACACTGAAGCTTTCTTT
j_gene: TRBJ1-2; abundance: once; v_gene: TRBV6-4; d_gene: -; CDR3aa: CASSDISGSGGGYTF; CDR3nt: TGTGCCAGCAGTGACATTTCGGGGAGCGGAGGTGGCTACACCTTC
j_gene: TRBJ1-1; abundance: -; v_gene: TRBV27; d_gene: -; CDR3aa: CASSFGGFGNTEAFF; CDR3nt: TGTGCCAGCAGTTTTGGGGGGTTTGGGAACACTGAAGCTTTCTTT
j_gene: TRBJ1-5; abundance: -; v_gene: TRBV7-2; d_gene: -; CDR3aa: CASSLVGSRVSQPQHF; CDR3nt: TGTGCCAGCAGCTTAGTAGGAAGCAGGGTGAGTCAGCCCCAGCATTTT
j_gene: TRBJ2-7; abundance: -; v_gene: TRBV12-3/TRBV12-4; d_gene: -; CDR3aa: CASSTYYEQYF; CDR3nt: TGTGCCAGCAGTACATACTACGAGCAGTACTTC
j_gene: TRBJ2-1; abundance: -; v_gene: TRBV7-9; d_gene: -; CDR3aa: CASSLFDGGGLYNEQFF; CDR3nt: TGTGCCAGCAGCTTATTTGATGGGGGCGGGCTTTACAATGAGCAGTTCTTC
j_gene: TRBJ2-1; abundance: -; v_gene: TRBV4-1; d_gene: TRBD2; CDR3aa: CASSPPGLASNEQFF; CDR3nt: TGCGCCAGCAGCCCACCGGGACTAGCGTCGAATGAGCAGTTCTTC
j_gene: TRBJ2-7; abundance: once; v_gene: TRBV9; d_gene: -; CDR3aa: CASSVGTPPSFYEQYF; CDR3nt: TGTGCCAGCAGCGTAGGAACACCTCCATCCTTCTACGAGCAGTACTTC
j_gene: TRBJ2-2; abundance: -; v_gene: TRBV19; d_gene: -; CDR3aa: CASKPGQGTGGELFF; CDR3nt: TGTGCCAGTAAACCAGGGCAGGGGACGGGCGGGGAGCTGTTTTTT
j_gene: TRBJ1-2; abundance: -; v_gene: TRBV3-1/TRBV3-2; d_gene: -; CDR3aa: CASSQEVGSGNYGYTF; CDR3nt: TGTGCCAGCAGCCAAGAAGTTGGCAGCGGTAACTATGGCTACACCTTC
j_gene: TRBJ2-7; abundance: -; v_gene: TRBV7-9; d_gene: TRBD1; CDR3aa: CASSLALSPGGVKYEQYF; CDR3nt: TGTGCCAGCAGCTTAGCGCTGAGTCCAGGGGGAGTTAAGTACGAGCAGTACTTC
j_gene: TRBJ1-2; abundance: once; v_gene: TRBV5-5; d_gene: -; CDR3aa: CASSLATGNYGYTF; CDR3nt: TGTGCCAGCAGCCTAGCTACAGGGAACTATGGCTACACCTTC
j_gene: TRBJ2-5; abundance: -; v_gene: TRBV2; d_gene: TRBD2; CDR3aa: CASISSGGQETQYF; CDR3nt: TGTGCCAGCATTTCTAGCGGGGGGCAAGAGACCCAGTACTTC
j_gene: TRBJ2-6; abundance: -; v_gene: TRBV10-3; d_gene: TRBD2; CDR3aa: CAISESTSGAPSGANVLTF; CDR3nt: TGTGCCATCAGTGAATCCACTAGCGGTGCCCCCTCTGGGGCCAACGTCCTGACTTTC